The rows below give T cell receptor beta chains drawn from one sample of a study of response to subunit inactivated influenza vaccine. TCRdb passed the RT-PCR reads through MiXCR, listing each CDR3 protein once. The data show about 570,000 distinct CDR3 sequences, roughly 10% seen once. The source was PBMCs from blood, collected on the day of vaccination. Every receptor here comes from a man aged 45-65 years who received an inactivated influenza vaccine. CDR3s include the opening cysteine and the closing phenylalanine or tryptophan. A D gene is named only where the DNA matches it firmly. Expanded clones are given a class, and other clones once, few, many or no size at all.

size: -
V: TRBV27
D: -
J: TRBJ2-3
CDR3: CASSNTGRDTQYF
DNA: TGTGCCAGCAGTAACACCGGGAGAGATACGCAGTATTTT

size: few
V: TRBV7-2
D: -
J: TRBJ1-5
CDR3: CASSLASTGQPQHF
DNA: TGTGCCAGCAGCTTAGCATCGACAGGTCAGCCCCAGCATTTT

size: few
V: TRBV5-1
D: -
J: TRBJ2-1
CDR3: CASSEQNYNEQFF
DNA: TGCGCCAGCAGCGAACAGAATTACAATGAGCAGTTCTTC

size: few
V: TRBV7-2
D: -
J: TRBJ2-7
CDR3: CASSLSREIRIHYEQYF
DNA: TGTGCCAGCAGCTTAAGCAGGGAAATAAGAATCCACTACGAGCAGTACTTC

size: few
V: TRBV7-9
D: TRBD2
J: TRBJ2-1
CDR3: CASSSGTSISYNEQFF
DNA: TGTGCCAGCAGCTCCGGGACTAGCATTTCCTACAATGAGCAGTTCTTC

size: few
V: TRBV7-2
D: -
J: TRBJ2-2
CDR3: CASRKGGGNTGELFF
DNA: TGTGCCAGCAGGAAAGGGGGGGGGAACACCGGGGAGCTGTTTTTT

size: -
V: TRBV25-1
D: -
J: TRBJ2-1
CDR3: CASSPRGPLRYHEQFF
DNA: TGTGCCAGCAGCCCTCGGGGTCCCTTGCGATACCATGAGCAGTTCTTC

size: -
V: TRBV28
D: -
J: TRBJ2-3
CDR3: CASSFSGTSTDTQYF
DNA: TGTGCCAGCAGTTTCAGCGGAACTAGCACAGATACGCAGTATTTT

size: -
V: TRBV7-2
D: -
J: TRBJ2-2
CDR3: CASSKAGGELFF
DNA: TGTGCCAGCAGCAAAGCGGGCGGGGAGCTGTTTTTT

size: few
V: TRBV4-3
D: TRBD1
J: TRBJ2-1
CDR3: CASSQGLGQGSYNEQFF
DNA: TGCGCCAGCAGCCAAGGCCTGGGACAGGGGTCCTACAATGAGCAGTTCTTC

size: -
V: TRBV20-1
D: -
J: TRBJ2-1
CDR3: CSARADGPQFF
DNA: TGCAGTGCTAGAGCGGACGGACCACAGTTCTTC

size: -
V: TRBV18
D: TRBD2
J: TRBJ2-7
CDR3: CASSHKPGGGSVEQYF
DNA: TGTGCCAGCTCACATAAACCGGGAGGTGGTTCCGTCGAGCAGTACTTC

size: few
V: TRBV12-3/TRBV12-4
D: -
J: TRBJ1-3
CDR3: CASSPGSSGNTIYF
DNA: TGTGCCAGCAGTCCGGGCAGCTCTGGAAACACCATATATTTT

size: few
V: TRBV7-8
D: TRBD2
J: TRBJ2-3
CDR3: CASTSLAGGTDTQYF
DNA: TGTGCCAGCACCTCACTAGCGGGGGGCACAGATACGCAGTATTTT

size: -
V: TRBV6-2/TRBV6-3
D: TRBD2
J: TRBJ2-2
CDR3: CASSYGRGPNTGELFF
DNA: TGTGCCAGCAGTTACGGGAGGGGTCCGAACACCGGGGAGCTGTTTTTT

size: few
V: TRBV9
D: -
J: TRBJ2-5
CDR3: CASSANLGTGAQYF
DNA: TGTGCCAGCAGTGCCAATCTAGGAACTGGGGCCCAGTACTTC

size: -
V: TRBV20-1
D: -
J: TRBJ2-5
CDR3: CSAGTDQETQYF
DNA: TGCAGTGCAGGGACCGACCAAGAGACCCAGTACTTC

size: -
V: TRBV7-9
D: TRBD1
J: TRBJ2-2
CDR3: CASSPRDRAGELFF
DNA: TGTGCCAGCAGCCCGCGGGACAGGGCCGGGGAGCTGTTTTTT

size: few
V: TRBV6-6
D: -
J: TRBJ2-7
CDR3: CASTPGNSYEQYF
DNA: TGTGCCAGCACCCCGGGTAACTCCTACGAGCAGTACTTC

size: few
V: TRBV4-3
D: -
J: TRBJ2-2
CDR3: CASSQESGFRTGELFF
DNA: TGCGCCAGCAGCCAAGAGTCGGGGTTTCGTACCGGGGAGCTGTTTTTT

size: many
V: TRBV6-4
D: TRBD2
J: TRBJ2-1
CDR3: CASSEGRGDYNEQFF
DNA: TGTGCCAGCAGTGAAGGGAGGGGCGACTACAATGAGCAGTTCTTC

size: few
V: TRBV7-9
D: -
J: TRBJ2-7
CDR3: CASSLEGRSSYEQYF
DNA: TGTGCCAGCAGCTTAGAGGGGCGGAGCTCCTACGAGCAGTACTTC

size: many
V: TRBV29-1
D: TRBD1
J: TRBJ2-3
CDR3: CSGGQGRDTQYF
DNA: TGCAGCGGGGGACAGGGGAGAGATACGCAGTATTTT